The present T cell receptor (beta chain) was sequenced within a study of cytomegalovirus exposure and HLA in healthy donors. Study as a whole: Of the donors genotyped, several hundred in all, about 82% fell in the Caucasian-associated ancestry cluster.

The ends lost 4 bases at V and 5 bases at J; junction bases unmatched: 10. CDR1 is SGHDN, CDR2 FVKESK, per germline. The CDR3 contains 15 residues. In the case of this clone: What it recognizes is unknown.

This PCR relied on a set of 60 Vbeta primers and 13 Jbeta primers. Assay: immunoSEQ multiplex PCR; the TCRdb copy retains only in-frame clones and omits some. The sample holds 180,000 or so clones; around 79% are singletons and the top ten take 5% to 7%. The study, taken as a whole, reports: In a later analysis, HLA-associated TCR beta chains were more clonally expanded than equally common others.

The receptor was derived from a man in his forties in good health and CMV-seropositive. Sequences were obtained from PBMCs. The chain employs TRBV14 and TRBJ2-5; TRBD1 matches at 7 bases. CDR3: CASSPRTGLLETQYF. The CDR3 DNA reads TGTGCCAGCAGCCCCCGGACAGGACTGTTGGAGACCCAGTACTTC. Supplemented by reference TRBV14 and TRBJ2-5, the full variable domain reads EAGVTQFPSHSVIEKGQTVTLRCDPISGHDNLYWYRRVMGKEIKFLLHFVKESKQDESGMPNNRFLAERTGGTYSTLKVQPAELEDSGVYFCASSPRTGLLETQYFGPGTRLLVL.